This TCR beta chain was observed in a study of cytomegalovirus exposure and HLA in healthy donors. The PCR employed 60 Vbeta primers together with 13 Jbeta primers. Profiled with immunoSEQ multiplex PCR; TCRdb holds only in-frame clones, not every one. The sample comprises under 250,000 clones, about 80% of which are singletons, and roughly 3% rests with the top ten. With 5 bases removed from V and 2 bases from J, the gap between germline ends came to 12 bases. Germline loops: CDR1 SGHVS, CDR2 FNYEAQ. The CDR3 consists of 14 residues. V is TRBV7-6 and J is TRBJ2-5; maybe TRBD2 (6 bases). The sequence was obtained from a woman between 25 and 40 years old in good health and CMV-seronegative. Source material: PBMCs. Written as DNA, the CDR3 is TGTGCCAGCAGCATCAGACTAGGACAAGAGACCCAGTACTTC. It translates to CASSIRLGQETQYF.